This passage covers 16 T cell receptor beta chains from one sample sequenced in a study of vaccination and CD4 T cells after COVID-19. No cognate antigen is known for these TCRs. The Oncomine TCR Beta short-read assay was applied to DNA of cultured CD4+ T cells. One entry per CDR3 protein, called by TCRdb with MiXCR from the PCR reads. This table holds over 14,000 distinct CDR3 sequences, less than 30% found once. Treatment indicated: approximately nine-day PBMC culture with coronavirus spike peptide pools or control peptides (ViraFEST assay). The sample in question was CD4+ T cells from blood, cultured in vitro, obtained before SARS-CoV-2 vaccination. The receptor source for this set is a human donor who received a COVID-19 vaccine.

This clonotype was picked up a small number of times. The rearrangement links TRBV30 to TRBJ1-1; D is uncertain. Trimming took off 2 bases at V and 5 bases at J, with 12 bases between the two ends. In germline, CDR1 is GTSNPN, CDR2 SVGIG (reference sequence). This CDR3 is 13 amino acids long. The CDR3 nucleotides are TGTGCCTGGAGTTCGTATCTGGGGACTGAAGCTTTCTTT. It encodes CAWSSYLGTEAFF.

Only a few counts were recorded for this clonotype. CDR3: CASSVTGATEAFF. CDR3 in DNA: TGTGCCAGCAGCGTGACAGGAGCCACTGAAGCTTTCTTT. J is TRBJ1-1 and V is TRBV7-9; D may be TRBD1 (6 bases). CDR1 and CDR2 (germline): SEHNR, FQNEAQ (reference sequence). V lost 5 bases to trimming and J lost 4 bases, with 11 bases between them. The CDR3 covers 13 residues.

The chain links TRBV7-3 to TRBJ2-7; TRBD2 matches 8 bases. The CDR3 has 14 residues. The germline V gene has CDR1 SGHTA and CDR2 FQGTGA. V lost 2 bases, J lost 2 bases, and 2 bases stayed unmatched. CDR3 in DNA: TGTGCCAGCAGCTTATCGGGAGGGGCCTACGAGCAGTACTTC. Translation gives CASSLSGGAYEQYF.

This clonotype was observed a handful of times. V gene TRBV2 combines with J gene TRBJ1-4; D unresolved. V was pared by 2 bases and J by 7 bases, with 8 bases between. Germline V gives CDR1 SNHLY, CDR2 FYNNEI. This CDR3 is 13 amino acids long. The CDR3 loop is CASSEWESEKLFF. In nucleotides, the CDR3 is TGTGCCAGCAGTGAATGGGAGAGTGAAAAACTGTTTTTT.

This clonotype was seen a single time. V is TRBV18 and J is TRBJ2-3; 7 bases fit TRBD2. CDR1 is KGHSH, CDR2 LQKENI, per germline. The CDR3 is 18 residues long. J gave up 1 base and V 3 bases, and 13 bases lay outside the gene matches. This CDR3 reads CASSPWGNGGFGTDTQYF. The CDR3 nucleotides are TGTGCCAGCTCACCCTGGGGGAACGGGGGGTTCGGCACAGATACGCAGTATTTT.

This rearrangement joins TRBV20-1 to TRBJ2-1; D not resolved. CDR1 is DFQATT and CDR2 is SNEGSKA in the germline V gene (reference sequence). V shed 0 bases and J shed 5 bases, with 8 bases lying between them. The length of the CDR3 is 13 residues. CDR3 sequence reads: CSARERSHNEQFF. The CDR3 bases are TGCAGTGCTAGAGAGAGGTCGCACAATGAGCAGTTCTTC.

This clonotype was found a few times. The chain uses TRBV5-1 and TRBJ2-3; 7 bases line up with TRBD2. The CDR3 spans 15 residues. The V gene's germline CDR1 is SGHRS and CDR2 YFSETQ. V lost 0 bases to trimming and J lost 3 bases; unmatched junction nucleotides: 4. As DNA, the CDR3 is TGCGCCAGCAGCTTGGACGGGGGGAAAACAGATACGCAGTATTTT. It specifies CASSLDGGKTDTQYF.

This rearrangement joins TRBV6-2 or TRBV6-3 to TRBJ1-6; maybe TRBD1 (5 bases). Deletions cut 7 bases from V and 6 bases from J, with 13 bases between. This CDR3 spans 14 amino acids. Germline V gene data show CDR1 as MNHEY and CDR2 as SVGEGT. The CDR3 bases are TGTGCCAGCACTGGGGGGTCCGGTAATTCACCCCTCCACTTT. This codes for CASTGGSGNSPLHF.

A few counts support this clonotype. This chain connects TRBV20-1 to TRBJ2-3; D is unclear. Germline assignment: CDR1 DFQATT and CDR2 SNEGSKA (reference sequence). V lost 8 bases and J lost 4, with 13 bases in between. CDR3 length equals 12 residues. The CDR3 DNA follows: TGCAGTCCCCGGCATGTCCCAGATACGCAGTATTTT. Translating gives CSPRHVPDTQYF.

The CDR3 DNA is TGTGCCAGCAGCGACCGGACAGCTAACTATGGCTACACCTTC. Its translation: CASSDRTANYGYTF. The J gene is TRBJ1-2, the V gene TRBV7-9; a weak D match, TRBD1 (6 bases). Trimming removed 5 bases at V and 0 bases at J, with 10 bases between. This CDR3 region has 14 residues. Germline V lookup: CDR1 SEHNR, CDR2 FQNEAQ (reference sequence).

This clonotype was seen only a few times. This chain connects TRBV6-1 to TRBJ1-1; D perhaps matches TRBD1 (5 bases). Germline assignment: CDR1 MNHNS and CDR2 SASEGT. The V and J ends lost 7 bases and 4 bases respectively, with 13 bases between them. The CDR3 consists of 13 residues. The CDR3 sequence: CASINRGSTEAFF. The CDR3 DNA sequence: TGTGCCAGCATTAATCGGGGGAGCACTGAAGCTTTCTTT.

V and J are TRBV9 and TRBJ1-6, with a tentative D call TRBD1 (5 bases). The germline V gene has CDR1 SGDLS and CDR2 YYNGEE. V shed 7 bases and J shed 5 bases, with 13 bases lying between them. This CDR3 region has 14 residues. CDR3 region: CASCPGLDNSPLHF. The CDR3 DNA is TGTGCCAGCTGTCCGGGACTGGATAATTCACCCCTCCACTTT. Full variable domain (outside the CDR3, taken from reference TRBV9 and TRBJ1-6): DSGVTQTPKHLITATGQRVTLRCSPRSGDLSVYWYQQSLDQGLQFLIQYYNGEERAKGNILERFSAQQFPDLHSELNLSSLELGDSALYFCASCPGLDNSPLHFGNGTRLTVT.

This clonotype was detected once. This CDR3 reads CASSQEQGANTGELFF. In nucleotides, the CDR3 is TGCGCCAGCAGCCAAGAACAGGGGGCGAACACCGGGGAGCTGTTTTTT. This chain links TRBV4-1 with TRBJ2-2; 8 positions agree with TRBD1. The CDR3 consists of 16 residues. V trimming: 0 bases; J trimming: 0 bases; junction bases outside the gene matches: 0. Germline assignment: CDR1 MGHRA and CDR2 YSYEKL.

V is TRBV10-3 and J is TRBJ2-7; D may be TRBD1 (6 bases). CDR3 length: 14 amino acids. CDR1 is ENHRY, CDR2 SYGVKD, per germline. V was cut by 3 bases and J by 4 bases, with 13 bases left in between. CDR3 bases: TGTGCCATCAGTGAAAGGCGGCAGGGGTACGAGCAGTACTTC. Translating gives CAISERRQGYEQYF.

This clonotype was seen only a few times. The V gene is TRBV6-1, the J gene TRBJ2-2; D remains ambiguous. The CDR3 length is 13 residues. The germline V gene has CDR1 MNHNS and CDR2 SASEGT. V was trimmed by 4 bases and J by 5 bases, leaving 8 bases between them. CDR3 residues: CASSAQRTGELFF. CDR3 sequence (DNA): TGTGCCAGCAGTGCTCAAAGAACCGGGGAGCTGTTTTTT.

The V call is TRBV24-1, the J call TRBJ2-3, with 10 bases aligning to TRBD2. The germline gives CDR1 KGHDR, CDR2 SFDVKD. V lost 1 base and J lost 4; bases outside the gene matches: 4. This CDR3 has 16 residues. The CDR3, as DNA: TGTGCCACCAGTGATTTAGCGGGGGGGTTTTCAGATACGCAGTATTTT. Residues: CATSDLAGGFSDTQYF.